This T cell receptor (beta chain) is from a study of neoadjuvant anti-PD-1 for oral cavity cancer (dated by TCRdb to the early 2020s). About the investigation overall: Before curative-intent surgical resection, most patients were given three to four biweekly doses of nivolumab at 3 mg/kg. A fourth nivolumab dose was given around day 43 to patients without progression, and definitive surgical resection was performed in those patients on days 50-56. Under RECIST 1.1, patients with complete response, partial response or stable disease were classed as responders, and patients with progression were classed as non-responders. There were roughly 11 patients in the parent correlative cohort, and the response rate was over 25%. Study-level results and caveats: After neoadjuvant nivolumab, non-responders showed significantly higher T cell clonality (Gini index) in PBMCs than responders did. Only a few patients per response group were included in the TCR analyses, and larger cohorts for validation were called for by the authors. A higher pretreatment blood Treg/Th17 ratio correlated with both higher pretreatment blood TCRbeta clonality and lower post-treatment tumor TCRbeta clonality.

Comment on this clone: No cognate antigen has been identified for it. Per-base qualities were not stored, and no clone one base away is much larger.

For deep sequencing, PBMC libraries mostly used about 0.45 ug of input genomic DNA, with six replicates for each sample. The immunoSEQ hsTCRbeta kit was used to prepare TCRbeta libraries according to the manufacturer's instructions. An Illumina NovaSeq 6000 S4 flow cell was used to sequence the final libraries, which had first been combined to 3 nM. Per the original workflow: Raw data preprocessing and quality control were performed with the immunoSEQ Analyzer. The analysis was restricted to productive rearrangements, with each unique CDR3 amino acid sequence defining a clonotype. Repertoire clonality was estimated as the Gini-Simpson index, which was calculated using the R package tcR. Student's t test was used to compare Gini indices, while Pearson correlation assessed associations with tumor size change. TCRdb mirrors the immuneACCESS table, restricted to in-frame sequences. Some clones are absent from its copies; in checked studies, under half trace to an unresolved V gene, and the reason for the others is unknown. That table is the source of V, J and clone size, and D and trimming were worked out from the DNA. The sample contains 72,000 or so clones, about 90% of them found a single time. The ten largest account for less than 3% of the sample.

Measured from the cysteine to the phenylalanine, the CDR3 is 14 residues long. Only the CDR3 region is kept as DNA, spanning 42 bases read in frame from base 1. According to the germline V gene, CDR1 reads SGHNT and CDR2 reads YENEEA. V ends up 2 bases short and J 9 bases short, with an unmatched junction base count of 2. In the paper's terms, the time point label means: after neoadjuvant nivolumab, at surgical resection. Patients were newly diagnosed with stage II-IVA oral cavity squamous cell carcinoma and had received no prior systemic or radiation treatment. Everyone in the cohort had locally advanced, HPV-negative oral cavity squamous cell carcinoma. Peripheral blood mononuclear cells were analyzed directly, without maintenance or expansion in culture. Samples were obtained from a longitudinal correlative study of a single-arm phase II trial of neoadjuvant nivolumab in oral cavity squamous cell carcinoma. Subject-matched pre- and post-treatment PBMCs and tumors from three responders and three non-responders were subjected to genomic DNA-based TCRbeta sequencing. Peripheral blood mononuclear cells were collected once before nivolumab treatment and again after treatment, at the time of surgery. Genomic DNA was isolated from PBMCs using the Maxwell RSC DNA from Cells kit.

The clonotype comes from a person aged 35-79 years with oral cavity squamous cell carcinoma. The sample in question was PBMCs, obtained after nivolumab (anti-PD-1) treatment. The chain is encoded by TRBV11-3 joined to TRBJ2-3, with 13 central nucleotides matching TRBD2. The nucleotides are TGTGCCAGCAGCTTAACTAGCGGGGGGGAGACGCAGTATTTT. This yields the protein CASSLTSGGETQYF.